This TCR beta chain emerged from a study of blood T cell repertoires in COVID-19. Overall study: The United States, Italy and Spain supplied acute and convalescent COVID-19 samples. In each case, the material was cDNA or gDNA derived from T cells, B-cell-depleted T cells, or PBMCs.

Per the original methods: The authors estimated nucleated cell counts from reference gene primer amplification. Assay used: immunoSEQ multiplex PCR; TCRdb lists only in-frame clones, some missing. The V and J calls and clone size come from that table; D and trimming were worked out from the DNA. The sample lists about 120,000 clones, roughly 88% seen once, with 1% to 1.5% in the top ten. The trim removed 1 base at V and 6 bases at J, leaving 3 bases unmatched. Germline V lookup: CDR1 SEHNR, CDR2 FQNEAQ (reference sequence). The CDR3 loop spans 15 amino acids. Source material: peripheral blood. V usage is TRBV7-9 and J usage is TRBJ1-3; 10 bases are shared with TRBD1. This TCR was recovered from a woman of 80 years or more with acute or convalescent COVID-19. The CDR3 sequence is CASSLVGTGANTIYF. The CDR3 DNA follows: TGTGCCAGCAGCTTAGTCGGGACAGGGGCAAACACCATATATTTT.